Here is one T cell receptor (beta chain) with its context. The antigen remains undetermined. CDR3 length equals 12 residues. V lost 2 bases, J lost 7 bases, and 7 bases lay in between. In germline, CDR1 is SGHKS, CDR2 YYEKEE (reference sequence). The data are from a study of cytomegalovirus exposure and HLA in healthy donors. Turning to the study itself: Earlier work reported 100 million or so unique TCR beta sequences from 150 million to 200 million T cells.

Study findings and constraints: The study carried out a later analysis of TCR beta sequences. It associated 15,000 to 20,000 of them with specific HLA alleles at a false discovery rate of 0.05. Earlier analysis looked at TCR beta V segments, and most were productive about 90% or about 30% of the time.

The PCR ran on 60 Vbeta and 13 Jbeta primers. How the authors handled the data: The authors later counted 70 million to 85 million unique TCR beta chains, approximately 10 million of them shared. Profiling relied on immunoSEQ multiplex PCR, and the TCRdb table lists in-frame clones only, not all of them. From that table come the V and J calls and clone size; the DNA was used to work out D and trimming. Of roughly 90,000 clones in the sample, 75% to 85% are singletons; the top ten hold roughly 3.4%. This sequence originates from a man younger than 40 in good health and CMV-seropositive. The chain combines TRBV5-5 with TRBJ2-1; unclear D gene. The specimen was PBMCs. Here the CDR3 reads CASSFHFNEQFF. For the CDR3, the DNA is TGTGCCAGCAGCTTCCACTTTAATGAGCAGTTCTTC.